These 16 T cell receptor beta chains were sequenced from one sample in a study of T cells in Graves' hyperthyroidism and ophthalmopathy. From RNA transcripts, TCR beta CDR3 regions were amplified. During a first-round RT-PCR of the TCR CDR3, the HTBI primer set was used. A single record per CDR3 protein comes from TCRdb applying MiXCR to the multiplex PCR reads. The sample contains fewer than 500,000 distinct CDR3 sequences, 13% of which appear only once. What was sequenced was blood. These receptors were obtained from a man aged 25-45 years with Graves' hyperthyroidism that later progressed to Graves' ophthalmopathy.

At least ten counts were recorded for this clonotype. The gene calls are TRBV2 and TRBJ2-5; 9 nucleotides align to TRBD1. V lost 2 bases, J lost 3 bases, and 4 bases stayed unmatched. The CDR3 has 15 amino acids. Germline lookup yields CDR1 SNHLY and CDR2 FYNNEI. This CDR3 reads CASSEWRTGEETQYF. The CDR3 nucleotides are TGTGCCAGCAGTGAATGGCGGACAGGGGAAGAGACCCAGTACTTC.

This clonotype was counted at least ten times. The chain uses TRBV18 and TRBJ1-2, with D possibly TRBD1 on 5 matching bases. CDR3 length: 16 residues. Between the trimmed V and J ends, which lost 2 bases and 4 bases, there was a span of 17 bases. The germline gives CDR1 KGHSH, CDR2 LQKENI. CDR3 loop: CASSPGTASRSYGYTF. The CDR3 nucleotides read TGTGCCAGCTCACCAGGGACCGCTTCCCGAAGCTATGGCTACACCTTC.

The chain links TRBV7-6 to TRBJ1-2, with 11 positions matching TRBD1. The V gene end was trimmed by 1 base and the J gene end by 4 bases; junction bases not matched to a gene: 5. CDR3 length equals 16 residues. The germline V gene has CDR1 SGHVS and CDR2 FNYEAQ. The CDR3 DNA reads TGTGCCAGCAGCTTAGGGGCCGGACAGGGGGCCTATGGCTACACCTTC. It specifies CASSLGAGQGAYGYTF. Based on the CDR3 plus reference TRBV7-6 and TRBJ1-2, the full variable domain is GAGVSQSPRYKVTKRGQDVALRCDPISGHVSLYWYRQALGQGPEFLTYFNYEAQQDKSGLPNDRFSAERPEGSISTLTIQRTEQRDSAMYRCASSLGAGQGAYGYTFGSGTRLTVV.

This clonotype came up many times. CDR3 region: CASSLSISFQPQHF. CDR3 DNA: TGTGCCAGCAGTTTATCGATAAGTTTTCAGCCCCAGCATTTT. The V call is TRBV27, the J call TRBJ1-5, with no clear D. The CDR3 totals 14 residues. From germline, CDR1 is MNHEY and CDR2 SMNVEV (reference sequence). V dropped 0 bases and J dropped 6 bases, with 9 bases sitting between them.

Many counts were recorded for this clonotype. The rearrangement uses TRBV11-2 and TRBJ2-3; D uncertain. Germline V lookup: CDR1 SGHAT, CDR2 FQNNGV. The V and J ends lost 4 bases and 4 bases respectively, with 18 bases between them. The CDR3 sequence is 16 residues long. This chain's CDR3 is CASSSFGWSGADTQYF. The DNA of the CDR3 is TGTGCCAGCAGCTCTTTCGGTTGGTCTGGCGCAGATACGCAGTATTTT.

This clonotype was found a few times. The chain links TRBV6-1 to TRBJ1-5, with 9 bases lining up with TRBD1. Germline V lookup: CDR1 MNHNS, CDR2 SASEGT. The CDR3 totals 15 residues. V lost 6 bases to trimming and J lost 8 bases; unmatched junction nucleotides: 11. The chain's CDR3 is CASSPGTGFLKPQHF. In DNA, the CDR3 is TGTGCCAGCAGCCCCGGGACAGGGTTTCTAAAGCCCCAGCATTTT.

This clonotype was recorded many times. The chain recombines TRBV2 with TRBJ1-6; no clear D gene. In germline, CDR1 is SNHLY, CDR2 FYNNEI. The length of the CDR3 is 12 residues. Trimming took 10 bases from V and 7 from J, leaving 11 bases between them. The CDR3 reads CATHSDNSPLHF. The CDR3 DNA sequence: TGTGCCACCCACTCGGACAATTCACCCCTCCACTTT.

Ten or more counts support this clonotype. The rearrangement links TRBV5-1 to TRBJ1-2; no clear D. The CDR3 totals 14 residues. Trimming took off 1 base at V and 5 bases at J, with 12 bases between the two ends. Per the germline V gene, CDR1 is SGHRS and CDR2 is YFSETQ. CDR3 DNA sequence: TGCGCCAGCAGCTTGTCGGCGTCCCTATATGGCTACACCTTC. Translating it yields CASSLSASLYGYTF. The whole variable domain, filled in from reference TRBV5-1 and TRBJ1-2, reads KAGVTQTPRYLIKTRGQQVTLSCSPISGHRSVSWYQQTPGQGLQFLFEYFSETQRNKGNFPGRFSGRQFSNSRSEMNVSTLELGDSALYLCASSLSASLYGYTFGSGTRLTVV.

For this clonotype: Just one base apart from a much larger clone, this may be a read error. V and J are TRBV20-1 and TRBJ1-5; D may be TRBD1 (6 bases). The V gene lost 3 bases and the J gene lost 6 bases, with 15 bases spanning the gap. This CDR3 contains 14 residues. Germline V CDR1 and CDR2: DFQATT, SNEGSKA (reference sequence). The DNA for the CDR3 is TGCAGTGCTAGGAGGACAGAGGCGGGTCAGCCCCAGCATTTT. It codes for CSARRTEAGQPQHF.

The chain links TRBV7-7 to TRBJ2-1; D is perhaps TRBD1 (6 bases). Between the trimmed V and J ends, which lost 5 bases and 7 bases, there was a span of 18 bases. Germline V lookup: CDR1 SSHAT, CDR2 FNYEAQ (reference sequence). The CDR3 length is 15 residues. The CDR3, as DNA: TGTGCCAGCAGCCGAACAGGGAAGGGAACAAATGAGCAGTTCTTC. It encodes CASSRTGKGTNEQFF.

For the CDR3, the DNA is TGTGCCAGCAGTTACTACCCGGGGGCGGATACGCAGTATTTT. Translated, it gives CASSYYPGADTQYF. The chain carries TRBV6-9 and TRBJ2-3; D may correspond to TRBD1 or TRBD2 (6 bases each). Trimming stripped 3 bases from V and 6 bases from J, with 13 bases between. CDR1 is MNHGY and CDR2 is SVAAGI in the germline V gene. CDR3 length: 14 amino acids.

This clonotype was observed at least ten times. This sequence joins TRBV20-1 and TRBJ2-7, with D perhaps TRBD1 (5 bases). This CDR3 spans 13 amino acids. Germline CDR1 reads DFQATT; CDR2 reads SNEGSKA (reference sequence). V lost 3 bases and J 0 bases, leaving 9 bases between the germline ends. Here the CDR3 reads CSASRVSSYEQYF. The CDR3 nucleotides read TGCAGTGCTAGCAGGGTTAGCTCCTACGAGCAGTACTTC.

This sequence joins TRBV20-1 and TRBJ1-6; D is ambiguous. The CDR3 extends over 17 amino acids. V lost 0 bases and J lost 0, with 12 bases in between. Per the germline V gene, CDR1 is DFQATT and CDR2 is SNEGSKA (reference sequence). CDR3 residues: CSARDQGLNSYNSPLHF. The CDR3 DNA is TGCAGTGCTAGAGATCAAGGGCTTAACTCCTATAATTCACCCCTCCACTTT.

This clonotype was picked up many times. This sequence joins TRBV12-3 or TRBV12-4 and TRBJ1-6, with a tentative D call TRBD1 (6 bases). V was cut by 6 bases and J by 10 bases, with 22 bases left in between. This CDR3 contains 16 residues. Here the CDR3 DNA reads TGTGCCAGCAGCATTGAAGGGGGGGTCCTAGGATCACCCCTCCACTTT. As protein: CASSIEGGVLGSPLHF.

The sample holds a few counts of this clonotype. J is TRBJ1-6 and V is TRBV3-1; 8 bases align to TRBD1. J lost 11 bases, V lost 2 bases, and 11 bases had no gene match. There are 16 residues in the CDR3. Germline-derived CDR1 and CDR2 are LGHDT and YNNKEL (reference sequence). Written as DNA, the CDR3 is TGTGCCAGCAGCCAAAGTCTAACAGGGGGTCGTGCACCCCTCCACTTT. Its translation: CASSQSLTGGRAPLHF.

The chain carries TRBV20-1 and TRBJ1-6; perhaps TRBD1 as D (5 bases). CDR3 length: 16 amino acids. The germline V gene has CDR1 DFQATT and CDR2 SNEGSKA (reference sequence). V lost 5 bases to trimming and J lost 0 bases, with 14 bases between them. The CDR3 loop reads CSARRGLSSYNSPLHF. Written as DNA, the CDR3 is TGCAGTGCTCGGAGGGGACTGAGCTCCTATAATTCACCCCTCCACTTT.